These 25 T cell receptor beta chains were sequenced from one sample in a study of tumor-infiltrating lymphocytes in localized non-small cell lung cancer (TCRdb year 2021). Receptor libraries were prepared by the immunoSEQ multiplex PCR assay. As stored in TCRdb, this immuneACCESS dataset retains in-frame rearrangements with V and J assigned. A fraction of the clones does not appear; measured against another copy, unresolved V genes explain less than half of the discrepancy, and the remainder lacks a known reason. Here the sample has more than 2,500 clones; 70% to 75% occur a single time. Of the sample, roughly 16% is held by the ten largest clones. What was sequenced was uninvolved lung tissue not adjacent to the tumor. These receptors were collected from a human donor with non-small cell lung cancer.

The V gene is TRBV4-1, the J gene TRBJ1-2, with 7 bases fitting TRBD1. Trimming removed 8 bases from V and 3 bases from J; junction bases left unmatched: 12. Germline lookup yields CDR1 MGHRA and CDR2 YSYEKL. The CDR3 loop spans 15 amino acids. CDR3 in DNA: TGCGCCAGCGACAGGGTTTGGGGGTCGGACTATGGCTACACCTTC. This translates into CASDRVWGSDYGYTF.

The genes are TRBV7-2 and TRBJ2-2; 9 bases map to TRBD2. The V and J ends lost 5 bases and 6 bases, in that order; junction bases with no gene match: 4. Germline V gene lookup returns CDR1 SGHTA and CDR2 FQGNSA. There are 14 residues in the CDR3. CDR3 protein: CASSIRLAAGELFF. DNA of the CDR3: TGTGCCAGCAGCATACGACTAGCGGCCGGGGAGCTGTTTTTT.

By share, this clone counts as large. The chain couples TRBV4-1 to TRBJ1-6; D not resolved. The CDR3 runs to 16 residues. V lost 2 bases to trimming and J lost 1 base, with 9 bases between them. Germline-derived CDR1 and CDR2 are MGHRA and YSYEKL. The CDR3 is CASSQNAGSYNSPLHF. DNA for the CDR3: TGCGCCAGCAGCCAAAACGCGGGGTCCTATAATTCACCCCTCCACTTT.

The chain joins TRBV5-4 to TRBJ1-2; D is ambiguous. Trimming shortened V by 0 bases and J by 6 bases, and 9 bases separated the two germline ends. The germline V gene encodes CDR1 SGHNT and CDR2 YYREEE (reference sequence). This CDR3 spans 13 amino acids. DNA of the CDR3: TGTGCCAGCAGCTTGGTGTCCAGAGATGGCTACACCTTC. Translation: CASSLVSRDGYTF.

The chain employs TRBV30 and TRBJ2-1, with D maybe TRBD1 (5 bases). Per germline, CDR1 GTSNPN and CDR2 SVGIG (reference sequence). The CDR3 spans 13 residues. Trimming removed 2 bases at V and 5 bases at J, with 10 bases between. The CDR3 sequence is CAWSPHRHNEQFF. The CDR3 bases are TGTGCCTGGAGTCCGCACAGGCACAATGAGCAGTTCTTC.

V gene TRBV11-3 combines with J gene TRBJ2-3; TRBD2 agrees at 10 bases. This CDR3 comprises 16 residues. The V gene's germline CDR1 is SGHNT and CDR2 YENEEA. V shed 5 bases and J 4 bases; nucleotides not matched to a gene: 9. The CDR3 DNA follows: TGTGCCAGCAGCCCGATAGCGGGAGGAGTCGCAGATACGCAGTATTTT. Translated: CASSPIAGGVADTQYF.

The chain uses TRBV5-4 and TRBJ1-5, with 9 bases that match TRBD1. Germline V gene data show CDR1 as SGHNT and CDR2 as YYREEE (reference sequence). The CDR3 spans 15 residues. V lost 4 bases and J lost 7; bases outside the gene matches: 9. CDR3 sequence (DNA): TGTGCCAGCAGCCTCGACAGGGGGATGTCGCAGCCCCAGCATTTT. Amino acids: CASSLDRGMSQPQHF.

This clone has more than one count but fewer than ten. The same CDR3 is also encoded by other DNA sequences in this sample. The chain carries TRBV6-5 and TRBJ1-1, with D unclear. V dropped 2 bases and J dropped 1 base, with 8 bases sitting between them. Germline loops: CDR1 MNHEY, CDR2 SVGAGI. This CDR3 is 14 amino acids long. The CDR3 DNA sequence: TGTGCCAGCAGTTACGGACGGGGGAACACTGAAGCTTTCTTT. Protein: CASSYGRGNTEAFF.

The V call is TRBV5-4, the J call TRBJ2-1, with 7 positions matching TRBD2. Unmatched junction bases numbered 12, after V lost 10 bases and J lost 5 bases. The CDR3 loop spans 14 amino acids. Per germline, CDR1 SGHNT and CDR2 YYREEE (reference sequence). The CDR3: CASNLGGGNNEQFF. CDR3 coding DNA: TGTGCCTCTAACCTGGGGGGGGGAAACAATGAGCAGTTCTTC.

The chain uses TRBV9 and TRBJ2-5; TRBD2 aligns across 9 bases. V shed 2 bases, J shed 2 bases, and the junction held 4 bases outside the gene matches. The CDR3 consists of 15 residues. Germline CDR1 reads SGDLS; CDR2 reads YYNGEE. The CDR3 sequence is CASSVSGSRQETQYF. The DNA for the CDR3 is TGTGCCAGCAGCGTTAGCGGGAGCAGGCAAGAGACCCAGTACTTC.

This chain connects TRBV20-1 to TRBJ2-1; D gene unclear. Germline V gene data show CDR1 as DFQATT and CDR2 as SNEGSKA (reference sequence). The CDR3 runs 11 residues. The ends were cut back, 0 bases at V and 11 bases at J, with 8 bases in the middle. The CDR3 nucleotides are TGCAGTGCTAGAGAGAACACCCAGCAGTTCTTC. Amino acids: CSARENTQQFF.

This clone has only one observation. Other DNA sequences in the sample encode the same CDR3. This rearrangement joins TRBV5-1 to TRBJ1-1, with D possibly being TRBD1 (5 bases). This CDR3 spans 15 amino acids. CDR1 is SGHRS and CDR2 is YFSETQ in the germline V gene. Trimming cost V 8 bases and J 2 bases, with 19 bases left between them. CDR3 region: CASSDTGTVNTEAFF. The CDR3 region has the DNA TGCGCCAGTAGCGATACCGGGACGGTAAACACTGAAGCTTTCTTT.

The V call is TRBV30, the J call TRBJ1-6; 8 bases are a match to TRBD1. Germline V gene sequence: CDR1 GTSNPN, CDR2 SVGIG (reference sequence). CDR3 length: 13 amino acids. Trimming took 5 bases from V and 8 from J; bases not matched to a gene: 5. This CDR3 is CAWSDRAYSPLHF. The CDR3 bases are TGTGCCTGGTCGGACAGGGCCTATTCACCCCTCCACTTT.

V is TRBV7-2 and J is TRBJ2-1; 8 nucleotides line up with TRBD2. With V trimmed by 6 bases and J by 5 bases, 12 bases remained unmatched. Germline V gene data show CDR1 as SGHTA and CDR2 as FQGNSA. The CDR3 runs 16 residues. CDR3 in amino acids: CASSLIIAGLHNEQFF. DNA of the CDR3: TGTGCCAGCAGTCTCATTATAGCGGGACTTCACAATGAGCAGTTCTTC.

The CDR3 protein is CASRADPLGSREKLFF. DNA for the CDR3: TGTGCCAGTAGGGCAGATCCCTTAGGCAGTCGTGAAAAACTGTTTTTT. This sequence joins TRBV19 and TRBJ1-4; unclear D gene. Per germline, CDR1 LNHDA and CDR2 SQIVND (reference sequence). Between the trimmed V and J ends, which lost 6 bases and 7 bases, there was a span of 21 bases. This CDR3 has 16 residues. Full variable domain (missing parts from reference TRBV19 and TRBJ1-4): DGGITQSPKYLFRKEGQNVTLSCEQNLNHDAMYWYRQDPGQGLRLIYYSQIVNDFQKGDIAEGYSVSREKKESFPLTVTSAQKNPTAFYLCASRADPLGSREKLFFGSGTQLSVL.

The V and J genes are TRBV9 and TRBJ1-1, with TRBD1 identical over 8 bases. V dropped 0 bases and J dropped 1; count of bases not matched to a gene: 5. The germline gives CDR1 SGDLS, CDR2 YYNGEE. This CDR3 spans 16 amino acids. The CDR3 DNA follows: TGTGCCAGCAGCGTAGGGGGGGGGACAGGGAACACTGAAGCTTTCTTT. This encodes CASSVGGGTGNTEAFF.

This clone is judged large. The V and J genes are TRBV7-8 and TRBJ1-4; D is unclear. This CDR3 contains 16 residues. Trimming took off 2 bases at V and 4 bases at J, with 14 bases between the two ends. Germline V gene data show CDR1 as SGHVS and CDR2 as FQNEAQ. This CDR3 reads CASSLRSGWGNEKLFF. In nucleotides, the CDR3 is TGTGCCAGCAGCTTACGGTCCGGGTGGGGTAATGAAAAACTGTTTTTT.

The gene calls are TRBV5-5 and TRBJ2-7; the D gene is possibly TRBD1 (5 bases). This CDR3 comprises 14 residues. Trimming removed 0 bases from V and 6 bases from J, with 13 bases in between. Germline lookup yields CDR1 SGHKS and CDR2 YYEKEE (reference sequence). The CDR3 DNA sequence: TGTGCCAGCAGCTTGGCCGCAGGGTGGGGCGAGCAGTACGTC. The encoded protein is CASSLAAGWGEQYV.

The V and J genes are TRBV6-1 and TRBJ2-7, with 7 bases identical to TRBD1. The CDR3 loop spans 14 amino acids. Germline trimming cut 6 bases from V and 1 base from J; bases unmatched to any gene: 6. Germline values: CDR1 MNHNS, CDR2 SASEGT. The CDR3 here is CASRIDRVSYEQYV. The CDR3 DNA sequence: TGTGCCAGCAGGATAGACAGGGTGTCCTACGAGCAGTACGTC.

This chain connects TRBV5-4 to TRBJ1-3; D is unresolved. Looked up from germline, CDR1 is SGHNT and CDR2 is YYREEE (reference sequence). With 1 base removed from V and 3 bases from J, the gap between germline ends came to 2 bases. This CDR3 has 12 residues. As DNA, the CDR3 is TGTGCCAGCAGCTTGCGTGGAAACACCATATATTTT. It specifies CASSLRGNTIYF. Looking up the rest from reference TRBV5-4 and TRBJ1-3 gives the full variable domain: ETGVTQSPTHLIKTRGQQVTLRCSSQSGHNTVSWYQQALGQGPQFIFQYYREEENGRGNFPPRFSGLQFPNYSSELNVNALELDDSALYLCASSLRGNTIYFGEGSWLTVV.

V and J are TRBV6-1 and TRBJ2-2, with 7 bases lining up with TRBD1. CDR3 length: 15 residues. V was pared by 0 bases and J by 5 bases, with 3 bases of the junction left unmatched. Germline V gene data show CDR1 as MNHNS and CDR2 as SASEGT. CDR3 DNA sequence: TGTGCCAGCAGTGAAGCGAGGGGGCGGACCGGGGAGCTGTTTTTT. Protein sequence: CASSEARGRTGELFF.

V is TRBV10-3 and J is TRBJ1-2; 8 bases agree with TRBD1. This CDR3 is 18 amino acids long. Germline V gene lookup returns CDR1 ENHRY and CDR2 SYGVKD. The V and J ends lost 2 bases and 4 bases, in that order; junction bases with no gene match: 15. The chain's CDR3 is CAISETDNGQGLGYGYTF. The CDR3 DNA reads TGTGCCATCAGTGAGACCGACAACGGACAGGGCTTGGGCTATGGCTACACCTTC.

V and J are TRBV6-6 and TRBJ2-2; a possible D gene is TRBD1 (6 bases). The CDR3 contains 13 residues. V was pared by 4 bases and J by 5 bases, with 8 bases between. Germline CDR1 MNHNY, CDR2 SVGAGI (reference sequence). Here the CDR3 DNA reads TGTGCCAGCAGTTGGCAGGGGACCGGGGAGCTGTTTTTT. The encoded protein is CASSWQGTGELFF.

This clone was counted a few times. The genes are TRBV9 and TRBJ1-6; 8 nucleotides align to TRBD1. Germline CDR1 SGDLS, CDR2 YYNGEE. The CDR3 loop spans 17 amino acids. V lost 1 base and J lost 7; bases outside the gene matches: 10. The CDR3 sequence is CASSVFDDRGNNSPLHF. Written as DNA, the CDR3 is TGTGCCAGCAGCGTATTCGACGACAGGGGAAACAATTCACCCCTCCACTTT.

V is TRBV7-2 and J is TRBJ2-1, with D possibly TRBD1 on 6 matching bases. V lost 5 bases and J 4 bases, leaving 21 bases between the germline ends. This CDR3 is built from 17 residues. CDR1 and CDR2 from the germline V gene are SGHTA and FQGNSA. The CDR3 protein is CASSLLNRQASYNEQFF. The CDR3 DNA reads as TGTGCCAGCAGCCTACTCAACCGACAGGCAAGTTACAATGAGCAGTTCTTC.